Included here is one TCR beta chain sequence, with context. The method was immunoSEQ multiplex PCR; TCRdb's version includes in-frame clones alone and lacks a portion of them. The sample records some 99,000 clones, 85% to 95% being singletons. The germline V gene encodes CDR1 SQVTM and CDR2 ANQGSEA. The CDR3 consists of 16 residues. The V segment lost 6 bases and the J segment 2 bases; nucleotides outside the gene matches: 9. The data were obtained in a study of T cell changes during pregnancy in multiple sclerosis. J is TRBJ2-1 and V is TRBV29-1; 11 bases are a match to TRBD2. This sequence originates from a female donor with multiple sclerosis, enrolled in a pregnancy study. The sequencing used peripheral blood, collected after pregnancy. CDR3 in DNA: TGCAGCGTCCACCCGACTAGCGGGACCGCCTACAATGAGCAGTTCTTC. This translates into CSVHPTSGTAYNEQFF.